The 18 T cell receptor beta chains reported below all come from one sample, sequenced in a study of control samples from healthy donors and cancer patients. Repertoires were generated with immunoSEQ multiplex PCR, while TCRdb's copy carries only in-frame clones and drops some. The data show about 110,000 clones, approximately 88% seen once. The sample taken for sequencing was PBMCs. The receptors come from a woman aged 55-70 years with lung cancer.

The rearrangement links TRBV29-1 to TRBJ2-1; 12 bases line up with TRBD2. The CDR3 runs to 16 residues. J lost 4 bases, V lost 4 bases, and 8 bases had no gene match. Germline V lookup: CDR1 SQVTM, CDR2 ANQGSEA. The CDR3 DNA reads TGCAGCGTTGGTCCCAGGACTAGCGGGACGTACAATGAGCAGTTCTTC. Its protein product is CSVGPRTSGTYNEQFF.

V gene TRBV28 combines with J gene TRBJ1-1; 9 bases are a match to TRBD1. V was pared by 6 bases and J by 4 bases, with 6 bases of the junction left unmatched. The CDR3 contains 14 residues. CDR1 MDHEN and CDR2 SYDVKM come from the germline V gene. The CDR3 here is CASRGGTGSTEAFF. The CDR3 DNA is TGTGCCAGCAGGGGGGGGACAGGGAGCACTGAAGCTTTCTTT.

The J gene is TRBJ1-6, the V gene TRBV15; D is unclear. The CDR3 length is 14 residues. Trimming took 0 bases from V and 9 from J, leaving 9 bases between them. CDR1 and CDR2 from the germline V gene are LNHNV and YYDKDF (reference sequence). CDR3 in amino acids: CATSRDLDRSPLHF. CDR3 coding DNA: TGTGCCACCAGCAGAGATCTTGACCGTTCACCCCTCCACTTT.

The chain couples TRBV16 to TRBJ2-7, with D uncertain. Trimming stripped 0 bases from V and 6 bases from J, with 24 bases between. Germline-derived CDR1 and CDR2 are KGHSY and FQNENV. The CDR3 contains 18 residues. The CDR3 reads CASSQSGLGTVILREQYF. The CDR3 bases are TGTGCCAGCAGCCAATCGGGGTTGGGAACGGTTATACTGCGCGAGCAGTACTTC.

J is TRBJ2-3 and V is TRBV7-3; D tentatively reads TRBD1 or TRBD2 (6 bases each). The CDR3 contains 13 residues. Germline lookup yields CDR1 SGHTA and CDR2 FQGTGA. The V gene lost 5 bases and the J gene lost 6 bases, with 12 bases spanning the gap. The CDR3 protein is CASSPDSGDTQYF. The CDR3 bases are TGTGCCAGCAGCCCGGACAGCGGGGATACGCAGTATTTT.

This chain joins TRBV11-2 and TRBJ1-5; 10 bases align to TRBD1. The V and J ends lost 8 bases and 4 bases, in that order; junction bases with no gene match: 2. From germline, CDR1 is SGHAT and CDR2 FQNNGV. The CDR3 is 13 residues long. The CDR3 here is CASAGQGNQPQHF. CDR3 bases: TGTGCCAGCGCGGGACAGGGGAATCAGCCCCAGCATTTT.

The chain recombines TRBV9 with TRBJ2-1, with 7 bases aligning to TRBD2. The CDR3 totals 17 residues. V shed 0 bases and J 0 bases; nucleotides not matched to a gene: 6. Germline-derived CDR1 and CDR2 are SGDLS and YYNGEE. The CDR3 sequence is CASSVGGGRASYNEQFF. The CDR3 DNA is TGTGCCAGCAGCGTAGGGGGCGGGAGAGCCTCCTACAATGAGCAGTTCTTC. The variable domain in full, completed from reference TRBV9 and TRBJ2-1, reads DSGVTQTPKHLITATGQRVTLRCSPRSGDLSVYWYQQSLDQGLQFLIQYYNGEERAKGNILERFSAQQFPDLHSELNLSSLELGDSALYFCASSVGGGRASYNEQFFGPGTRLTVL.

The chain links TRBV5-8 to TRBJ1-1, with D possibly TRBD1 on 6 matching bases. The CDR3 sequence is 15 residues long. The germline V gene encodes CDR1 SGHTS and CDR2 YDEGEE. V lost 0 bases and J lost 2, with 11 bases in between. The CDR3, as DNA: TGTGCCAGCAGCTTGGGGGGGGCCCTAAACACTGAAGCTTTCTTT. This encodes CASSLGGALNTEAFF.

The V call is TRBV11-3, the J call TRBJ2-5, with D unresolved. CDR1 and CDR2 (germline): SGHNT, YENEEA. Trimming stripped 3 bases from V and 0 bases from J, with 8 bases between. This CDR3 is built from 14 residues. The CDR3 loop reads CASSFMHNQETQYF. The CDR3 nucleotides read TGTGCCAGCAGCTTTATGCATAACCAAGAGACCCAGTACTTC.

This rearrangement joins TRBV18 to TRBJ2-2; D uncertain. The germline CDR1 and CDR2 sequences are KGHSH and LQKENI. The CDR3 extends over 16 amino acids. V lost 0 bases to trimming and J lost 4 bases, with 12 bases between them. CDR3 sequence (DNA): TGTGCCAGCTCACCACCAAATTGGGGTAGCACCGGGGAGCTGTTTTTT. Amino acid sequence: CASSPPNWGSTGELFF.

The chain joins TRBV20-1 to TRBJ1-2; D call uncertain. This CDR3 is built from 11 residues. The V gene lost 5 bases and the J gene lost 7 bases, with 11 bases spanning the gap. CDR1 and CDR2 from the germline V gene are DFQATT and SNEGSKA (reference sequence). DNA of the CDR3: TGCAGTGCTCAGAGGGAGGGTGGCTACACCTTC. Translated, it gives CSAQREGGYTF.

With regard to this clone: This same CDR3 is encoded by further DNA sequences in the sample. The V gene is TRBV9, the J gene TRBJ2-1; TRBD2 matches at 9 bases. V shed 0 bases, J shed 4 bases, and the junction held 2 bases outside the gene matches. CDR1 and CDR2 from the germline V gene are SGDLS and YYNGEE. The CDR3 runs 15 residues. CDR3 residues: CASSVGLAGYNEQFF. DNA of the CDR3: TGTGCCAGCAGCGTAGGGCTAGCGGGGTACAATGAGCAGTTCTTC.

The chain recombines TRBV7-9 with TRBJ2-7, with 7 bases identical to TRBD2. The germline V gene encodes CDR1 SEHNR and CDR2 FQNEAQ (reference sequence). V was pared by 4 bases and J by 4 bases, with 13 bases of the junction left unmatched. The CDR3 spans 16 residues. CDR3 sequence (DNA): TGTGCCAGCAGCTCTCACGGACTAGTTGGAGCATACGAGCAGTACTTC. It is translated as CASSSHGLVGAYEQYF.

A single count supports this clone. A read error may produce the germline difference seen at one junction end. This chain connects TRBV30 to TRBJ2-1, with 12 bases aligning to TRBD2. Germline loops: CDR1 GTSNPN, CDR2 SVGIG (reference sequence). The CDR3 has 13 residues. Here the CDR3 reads CAWSIGLAGTSVF. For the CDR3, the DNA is TGTGCCTGGAGTATCGGACTAGCGGGAACGTCAGTCTTC.

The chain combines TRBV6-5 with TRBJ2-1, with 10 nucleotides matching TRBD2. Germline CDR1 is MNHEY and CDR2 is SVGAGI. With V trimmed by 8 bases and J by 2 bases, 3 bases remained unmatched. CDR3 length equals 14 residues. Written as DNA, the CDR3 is TGTGCCAGCCTCACTAGCGGGGCCTACAATGAGCAGTTCTTC. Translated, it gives CASLTSGAYNEQFF.

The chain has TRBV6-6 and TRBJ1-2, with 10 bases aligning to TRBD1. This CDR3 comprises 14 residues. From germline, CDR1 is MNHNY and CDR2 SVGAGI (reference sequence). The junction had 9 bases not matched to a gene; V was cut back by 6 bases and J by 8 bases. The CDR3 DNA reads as TGTGCCAGCAGCCCCGGGACAGGGGTAGGAGGCTACACCTTC. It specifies CASSPGTGVGGYTF.

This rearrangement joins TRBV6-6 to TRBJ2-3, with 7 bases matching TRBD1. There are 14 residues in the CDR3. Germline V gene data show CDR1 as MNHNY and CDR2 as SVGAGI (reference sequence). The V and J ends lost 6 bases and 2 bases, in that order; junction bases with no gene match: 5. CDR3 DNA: TGTGCCAGCAGATACACAGGGGACACAGATACGCAGTATTTT. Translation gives CASRYTGDTDTQYF.

The DNA for the CDR3 is TGTGCCAGCAGCCTTACGGATAACTATGGCTACACCTTC. Amino acids: CASSLTDNYGYTF. The V and J genes are TRBV5-5 and TRBJ1-2; no firm D call. Trimming removed 4 bases at V and 1 base at J, with 8 bases between. The germline V gene has CDR1 SGHKS and CDR2 YYEKEE (reference sequence). The CDR3 length is 13 residues.